The clone carrying this TCR beta chain was found once. Under the authors' procedure: Estimation of nucleated cell counts was performed using reference gene primer amplification. Using immunoSEQ multiplex PCR, the repertoire was profiled, and TCRdb retains in-frame clones only, with some absent. That table gives V, J and clone size, and the DNA gave D and trimming. The data contain nearly 250,000 clones, 85% of them seen just once; the ten biggest clones take up 9.1%. The CDR3 is 13 amino acids. V lost 0 bases and J lost 8, with 10 bases in between. Germline V lookup: CDR1 MGHRA, CDR2 YSYEKL. Individuals aged about 18 to 89 years were recruited from about two dozen US areas. Participants were placed into cohorts based on the clinical history they reported. The data were taken from a study of blood T cell repertoires in COVID-19. Study-wide background: PBMCs, B-cell-depleted T cells, or T cells provided the cDNA or gDNA that made up the material.

V is TRBV4-1 and J is TRBJ1-2, with D possibly matching TRBD1 (5 bases). The clonotype was recovered from a woman aged 50 to 60 with acute COVID-19. The source material was PBMCs or T cells enriched from blood (not recorded which). CDR3 bases: TGCGCCAGCAGCCAAGACAGGGTAGAAGGCTACACCTTC. Its protein product is CASSQDRVEGYTF.